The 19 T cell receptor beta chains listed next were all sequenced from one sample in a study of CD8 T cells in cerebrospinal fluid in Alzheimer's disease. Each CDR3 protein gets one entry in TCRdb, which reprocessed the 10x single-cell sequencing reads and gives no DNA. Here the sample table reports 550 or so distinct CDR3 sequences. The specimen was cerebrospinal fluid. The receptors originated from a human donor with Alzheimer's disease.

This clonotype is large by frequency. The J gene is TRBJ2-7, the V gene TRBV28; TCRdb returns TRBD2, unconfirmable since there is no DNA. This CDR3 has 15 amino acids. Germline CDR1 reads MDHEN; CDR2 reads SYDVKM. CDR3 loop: CASTSSGTLSYEQYF. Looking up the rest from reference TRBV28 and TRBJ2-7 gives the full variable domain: DVKVTQSSRYLVKRTGEKVFLECVQDMDHENMFWYRQDPGLGLRLIYFSYDVKMKEKGDIPEGYSVSREKKERFSLILESASTNQTSMYLCASTSSGTLSYEQYFGPGTRLTVT.

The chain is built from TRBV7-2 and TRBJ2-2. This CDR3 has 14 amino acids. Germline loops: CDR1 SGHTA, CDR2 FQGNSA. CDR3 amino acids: CASSLTLNTGELFF. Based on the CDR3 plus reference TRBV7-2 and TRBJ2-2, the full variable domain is GAGVSQSPSNKVTEKGKDVELRCDPISGHTALYWYRQSLGQGLEFLIYFQGNSAPDKSGLPSDRFSAERTGGSVSTLTIQRTQQEDSAVYLCASSLTLNTGELFFGEGSRLTVL.

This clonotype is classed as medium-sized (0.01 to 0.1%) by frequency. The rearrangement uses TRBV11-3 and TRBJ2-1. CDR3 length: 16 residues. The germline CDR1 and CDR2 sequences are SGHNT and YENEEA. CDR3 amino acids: CASSLAVRGSYNEQFF.

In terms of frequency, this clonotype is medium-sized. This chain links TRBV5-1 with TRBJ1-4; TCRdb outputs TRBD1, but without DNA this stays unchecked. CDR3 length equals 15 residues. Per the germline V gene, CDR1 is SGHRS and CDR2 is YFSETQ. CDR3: CASSLATGGPEKLFF.

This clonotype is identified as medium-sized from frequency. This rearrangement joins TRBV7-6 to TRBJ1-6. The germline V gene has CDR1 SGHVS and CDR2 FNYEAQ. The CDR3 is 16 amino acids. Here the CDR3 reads CASSLGAVAYNSPLHF.

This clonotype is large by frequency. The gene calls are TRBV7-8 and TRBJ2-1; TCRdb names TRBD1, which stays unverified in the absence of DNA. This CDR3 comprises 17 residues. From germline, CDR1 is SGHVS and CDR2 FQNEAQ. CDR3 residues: CASSPPLRVSPYNEQFF. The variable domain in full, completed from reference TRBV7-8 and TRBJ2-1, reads GAGVSQSPRYKVAKRGQDVALRCDPISGHVSLFWYQQALGQGPEFLTYFQNEAQLDKSGLPSDRFFAERPEGSVSTLKIQRTQQEDSAVYLCASSPPLRVSPYNEQFFGPGTRLTVL.

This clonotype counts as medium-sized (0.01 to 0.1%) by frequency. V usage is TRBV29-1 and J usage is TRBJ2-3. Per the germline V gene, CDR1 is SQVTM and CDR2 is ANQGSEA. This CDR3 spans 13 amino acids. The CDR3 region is CSVEDPSTDTQYF.

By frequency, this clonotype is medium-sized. The CDR3 sequence is CASSQSLGGGWFNEQFF. V and J are TRBV4-3 and TRBJ2-1; TCRdb's D call, TRBD1, is unchecked because there is no DNA. Looked up from germline, CDR1 is LGHNA and CDR2 is YSLEER. This CDR3 has 17 amino acids.

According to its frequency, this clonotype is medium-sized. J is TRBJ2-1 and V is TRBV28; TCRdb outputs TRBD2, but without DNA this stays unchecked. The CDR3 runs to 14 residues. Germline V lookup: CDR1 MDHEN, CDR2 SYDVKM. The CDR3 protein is CASSDLLANNEQFF.

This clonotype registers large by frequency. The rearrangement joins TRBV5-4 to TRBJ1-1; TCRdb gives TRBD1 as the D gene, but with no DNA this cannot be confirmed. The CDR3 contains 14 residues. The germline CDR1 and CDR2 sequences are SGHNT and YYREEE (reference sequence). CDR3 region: CASARTQGGTEAFF.

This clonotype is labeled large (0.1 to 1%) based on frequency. The CDR3 sequence is CSAPPPAGTEAFF. The rearrangement uses TRBV20-1 and TRBJ1-1; without DNA, the TCRdb call of TRBD1 cannot be checked. This CDR3 is built from 13 residues. CDR1 is DFQATT and CDR2 is SNEGSKA in the germline V gene (reference sequence).

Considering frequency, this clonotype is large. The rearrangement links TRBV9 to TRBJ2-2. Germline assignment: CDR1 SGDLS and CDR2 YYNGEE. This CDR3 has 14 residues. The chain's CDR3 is CASSVERHTGELFF.

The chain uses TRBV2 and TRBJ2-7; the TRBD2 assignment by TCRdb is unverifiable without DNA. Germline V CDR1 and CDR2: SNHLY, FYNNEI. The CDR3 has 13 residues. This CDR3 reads CASTGGQNYEQYF.

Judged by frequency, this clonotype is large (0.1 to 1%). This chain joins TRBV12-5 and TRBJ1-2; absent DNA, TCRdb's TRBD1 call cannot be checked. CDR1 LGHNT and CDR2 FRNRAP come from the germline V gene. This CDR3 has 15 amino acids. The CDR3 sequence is CASGSSGTRNYGYTF. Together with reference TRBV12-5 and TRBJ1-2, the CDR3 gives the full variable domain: DARVTQTPRHKVTEMGQEVTMRCQPILGHNTVFWYRQTMMQGLELLAYFRNRAPLDDSGMPKDRFSAEMPDATLATLKIQPSEPRDSAVYFCASGSSGTRNYGYTFGSGTRLTVV.

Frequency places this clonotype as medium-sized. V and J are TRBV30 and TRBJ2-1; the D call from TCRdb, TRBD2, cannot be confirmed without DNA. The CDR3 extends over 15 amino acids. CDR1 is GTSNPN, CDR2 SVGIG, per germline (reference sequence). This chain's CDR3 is CAWRKGLGSYNEQFF.

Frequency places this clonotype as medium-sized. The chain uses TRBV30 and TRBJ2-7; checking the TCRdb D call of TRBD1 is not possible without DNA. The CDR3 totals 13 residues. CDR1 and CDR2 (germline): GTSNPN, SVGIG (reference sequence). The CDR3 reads CAWSVSGDYEQYF.

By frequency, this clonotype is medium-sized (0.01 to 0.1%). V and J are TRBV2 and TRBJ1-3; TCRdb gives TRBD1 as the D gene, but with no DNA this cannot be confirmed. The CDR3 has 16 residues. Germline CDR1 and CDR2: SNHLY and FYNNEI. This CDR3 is CASSEGTGNSGNTIYF.

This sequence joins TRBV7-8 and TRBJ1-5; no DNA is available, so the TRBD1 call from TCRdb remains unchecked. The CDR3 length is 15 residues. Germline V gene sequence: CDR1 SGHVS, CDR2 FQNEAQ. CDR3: CASSLWGESNQPQHF. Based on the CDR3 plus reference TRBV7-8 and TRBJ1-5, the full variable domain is GAGVSQSPRYKVAKRGQDVALRCDPISGHVSLFWYQQALGQGPEFLTYFQNEAQLDKSGLPSDRFFAERPEGSVSTLKIQRTQQEDSAVYLCASSLWGESNQPQHFGDGTRLSIL.

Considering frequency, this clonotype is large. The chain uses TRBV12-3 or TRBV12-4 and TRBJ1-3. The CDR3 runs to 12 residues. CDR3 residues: CASRLSGNTIYF.